The T cell receptor beta chain under discussion was sequenced for a study of blood T cell repertoires in COVID-19. The V and J ends lost 4 bases and 4 bases respectively, with 7 bases between them. Germline CDR1 and CDR2: LNHNV and YYDKDF (reference sequence). CDR3 length: 13 residues. Profiling relied on immunoSEQ multiplex PCR, and the TCRdb table lists in-frame clones only, not all of them. The sample includes a few hundred thousand clones, around 87% of them seen just once. The source material was peripheral blood. The sequence was obtained from a woman between 50 and 59 years old who had recovered from COVID-19. This chain joins TRBV15 and TRBJ1-4; unclear D gene. The CDR3 loop reads CATSTFLNEKLFF. CDR3 in DNA: TGTGCCACCAGCACTTTCCTTAATGAAAAACTGTTTTTT.